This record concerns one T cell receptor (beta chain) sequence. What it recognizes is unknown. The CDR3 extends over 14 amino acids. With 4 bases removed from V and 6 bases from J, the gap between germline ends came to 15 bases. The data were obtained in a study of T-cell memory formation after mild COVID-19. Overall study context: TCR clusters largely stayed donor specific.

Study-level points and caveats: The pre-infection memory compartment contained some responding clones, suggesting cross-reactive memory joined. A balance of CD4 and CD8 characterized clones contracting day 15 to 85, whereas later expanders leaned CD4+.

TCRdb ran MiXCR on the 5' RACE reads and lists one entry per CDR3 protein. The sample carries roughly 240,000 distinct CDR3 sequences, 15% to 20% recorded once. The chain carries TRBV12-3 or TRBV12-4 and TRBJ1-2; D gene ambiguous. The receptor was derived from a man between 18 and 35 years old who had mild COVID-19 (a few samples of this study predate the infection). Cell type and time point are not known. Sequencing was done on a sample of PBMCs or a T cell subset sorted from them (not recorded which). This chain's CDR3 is CASSSHVGSNGYTF. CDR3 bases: TGTGCCAGCAGTTCCCATGTCGGGTCTAATGGCTACACCTTC.